The clone carrying this TCR beta chain was counted at least ten times. Its antigen is as yet unknown. This CDR3 spans 17 amino acids. With 2 bases removed from V and 2 bases from J, the gap between germline ends came to 19 bases. Germline V gene sequence: CDR1 SGDLS, CDR2 YYNGEE. The data derive from a study of beta chain features in type 1 diabetes. Whole-study results and caveats: Healthy donors had naive, central memory and Treg TCRB repertoires that appeared less similar than those seen among patients. VDJ junctions in type 1 diabetes patients carried more deletions and fewer insertions.

Isolated RNA was reverse transcribed in full, so expressed TCRB transcripts were sequenced. TCRdb's copy holds only in-frame clones and misses some; the assay was immunoSEQ multiplex PCR. The repertoire holds under 350,000 clones, with under 8.5% as singletons. V is TRBV9 and J is TRBJ2-5; D unclear. The TCR comes from a woman aged 18-29 years in good health. Sequencing input: central memory CD4+ T cells from blood. The CDR3, as DNA: TGTGCCAGCAGCGTGGGCCTCGGTGGGCCACTGCAAGAGACCCAGTACTTC. This translates into CASSVGLGGPLQETQYF. Filled out from reference TRBV9 and TRBJ2-5, the complete variable domain reads DSGVTQTPKHLITATGQRVTLRCSPRSGDLSVYWYQQSLDQGLQFLIQYYNGEERAKGNILERFSAQQFPDLHSELNLSSLELGDSALYFCASSVGLGGPLQETQYFGPGTRLLVL.